Following are 4 T cell receptor beta chains from one sample sequenced in a study of Graves' ophthalmopathy and Graves' hyperthyroidism. From RNA, the CDR3 regions of TCR beta chains were amplified and sequenced. RT-PCR was first run with HTBI primers, then multiplex PCR in a second round. TCRdb reprocessed the multiplex PCR reads with MiXCR, giving one entry per CDR3 protein. The table shows approximately 700,000 distinct CDR3 sequences, with about 41% occurring only once. The specimen sequenced was peripheral blood. These receptor sequences come from an adult man with Graves' ophthalmopathy.

This clonotype showed up just a few times. This sequence joins TRBV7-9 and TRBJ2-7; D is ambiguous. There are 14 residues in the CDR3. CDR1 and CDR2 (germline): SEHNR, FQNEAQ (reference sequence). V was shortened by 2 bases and J by 2 bases, with 10 bases between the two germline ends. The CDR3 bases are TGTGCCAGCAGCTTAAGTAGGTCCCCCTACGAGCAGTACTTC. It yields the protein CASSLSRSPYEQYF.

This clonotype was seen a few times. A much more abundant neighbour one base away suggests this may be a read error. This rearrangement joins TRBV20-1 to TRBJ1-1; D remains unclear. The V gene's germline CDR1 is DFQATT and CDR2 SNEGSKA (reference sequence). This CDR3 spans 11 amino acids. The CDR3 DNA is TGCAGTGCTAGCCGACAATTTGAAGCTTCCTTT. Translation: CSASRQFEASF.

This chain uses TRBV5-4 with TRBJ2-6, with D possibly being TRBD1 or TRBD2 (6 bases each). V was cut by 2 bases and J by 0 bases, with 12 bases left in between. This CDR3 is 17 amino acids long. Germline CDR1 and CDR2: SGHNT and YYREEE (reference sequence). CDR3 residues: CASSLGGHVSGANVLTF. For the CDR3, the DNA is TGTGCCAGCAGCTTAGGGGGGCACGTCTCTGGGGCCAACGTCCTGACTTTC.

This clonotype was counted at least ten times. The CDR3 reads CASSGRSGSYEQYF. The CDR3, as DNA: TGTGCCAGCAGCGGCCGATCAGGGTCATACGAGCAGTACTTC. The genes are TRBV9 and TRBJ2-7; D possibly corresponds to TRBD1 (5 bases). V lost 3 bases, J lost 4 bases, and 14 bases lay in between. This CDR3 region has 14 residues. The germline V gene encodes CDR1 SGDLS and CDR2 YYNGEE.